This T cell receptor beta chain was found in a study of T cell repertoires in cytomegalovirus infection. Study-wide context: CMV epitopes in the study were HLA-C-restricted (recently identified) and HLA-B-restricted (well studied). Both CMV infection and a matching HLA type were indicated by public TCR beta signatures.

CDR3 length: 11 amino acids. Trimming removed 6 bases from V and 6 bases from J, with 8 bases in between. Germline lookup yields CDR1 MNHNY and CDR2 SVGAGI (reference sequence). MiXCR, applied by TCRdb to the reads, yields one record per CDR3 protein. The sample contains under 500,000 distinct CDR3 sequences, about 42% of which appear only once. Regarding this clonotype: Antigen: not known.

This TCR was recovered from a human donor in good health (CMV status not recorded). Some clones in this sample may be carry-over from other donors' samples. Sequencing was performed on cultured PBMCs, taken from culture after CMV antigen stimulation. V and J are TRBV6-6 and TRBJ1-2, with a weak D call TRBD1 (6 bases). The CDR3 nucleotides read TGTGCCAGCAGAGAGGGGGATGGCTACACCTTC. Residues: CASREGDGYTF.